The rows below give T cell receptor beta chains drawn from one sample of a study of blood T cells in healthy people across ages. One entry per CDR3 protein, called by TCRdb with MiXCR from the 5' RACE reads. The sample has about 830,000 distinct CDR3 sequences, approximately 59% seen once. The specimen sequenced was blood. Source of these receptors: a man aged 30 to 45 in good health. Each CDR3 is given with its conserved first and last residue. The D gene is left open where the match is weak. Clone size, where shown, is once, few, many, or a class for clones that have expanded.

V,D,J,size,length,CDR3,DNA
TRBV5-1,.,TRBJ1-5,once,12,CASSPEGQPRHF,TGCGCCAGCAGCCCCGAAGGTCAGCCCCGGCATTTT
TRBV10-2,.,TRBJ1-5,.,13,CASMPTAVQPQHF,TGCGCCAGCATGCCGACGGCTGTTCAGCCCCAGCATTTT
TRBV15,.,TRBJ2-1,.,14,CATSRDLEYNEQFF,TGTGCCACCAGCAGGGACTTAGAGTACAATGAGCAGTTCTTC
TRBV28,.,TRBJ2-7,few,15,CASSSPGQNSYEQYF,TGTGCCAGCAGTTCTCCGGGCCAGAACTCCTACGAGCAGTACTTC
TRBV27,TRBD2,TRBJ2-5,.,15,CASSRAGGSQETQYF,TGTGCCAGCAGTCGGGCGGGGGGATCCCAAGAGACCCAGTACTTC
TRBV4-3,TRBD2,TRBJ2-3,.,17,CASSQPGLAGLTDTQYF,TGCGCCAGCAGCCAACCGGGACTAGCGGGACTCACAGATACGCAGTATTTT
TRBV2,.,TRBJ2-6,.,17,CASSKTQGPSGANVLTF,TGTGCCAGCAGTAAAACACAGGGACCCTCTGGGGCCAACGTCCTGACTTTC
TRBV20-1,.,TRBJ2-3,.,15,CSARDIGTATDTQYF,TGCAGTGCTAGAGATATAGGCACTGCTACAGATACGCAGTATTTT
TRBV7-2,TRBD2,TRBJ2-7,.,17,CASSQPALAGGHYEQYF,TGTGCCAGCAGCCAACCTGCCCTAGCGGGGGGCCACTACGAGCAGTACTTC
TRBV15,.,TRBJ2-7,once,13,CATSRDRRLEQYF,TGTGCCACCAGCAGAGATAGGAGATTAGAGCAGTACTTC
TRBV5-1,.,TRBJ1-1,.,14,CASSLVFLNTEAFF,TGCGCCAGCAGCTTGGTTTTTCTGAACACTGAAGCTTTCTTT
TRBV5-1,TRBD2,TRBJ2-1,few,15,CASSPQGGAYNEQFF,TGCGCCAGCAGCCCCCAGGGAGGGGCCTACAATGAGCAGTTCTTC
TRBV7-2,TRBD1,TRBJ1-6,.,16,CASSFSRGPYNSPLHF,TGTGCCAGCAGCTTTTCTAGGGGGCCGTATAATTCACCCCTCCACTTT
TRBV14,TRBD1,TRBJ2-4,few,15,CASSFTGQGIEEQYF,TGTGCCAGCAGCTTCACGGGACAGGGAATTGAGGAGCAGTACTTC
TRBV5-1,TRBD1,TRBJ2-7,.,17,CASSGGTWTGKMYEQYF,TGCGCCAGCAGCGGGGGAACTTGGACAGGGAAAATGTACGAGCAGTACTTC
TRBV27,.,TRBJ2-5,few,15,CASSLGALGIETQYF,TGTGCCAGCAGTTTAGGAGCTCTGGGGATAGAGACCCAGTACTTC
TRBV5-1,.,TRBJ2-1,few,14,CASTPSWGNGEQFF,TGCGCCAGCACACCTAGCTGGGGGAACGGTGAGCAGTTCTTC
TRBV10-2,TRBD1,TRBJ1-2,.,16,CAITRTGTGVRDGYTF,TGCGCCATCACGCGGACAGGGACAGGGGTGCGGGATGGCTACACCTTC
TRBV6-5,.,TRBJ2-7,few,14,CASSPIGAPYEQYF,TGTGCCAGCAGCCCTATCGGGGCCCCCTACGAGCAGTACTTC
TRBV6-1,.,TRBJ1-4,.,16,CASSEDMGSLNEKLFF,TGTGCCAGCAGTGAAGATATGGGCAGCCTAAATGAAAAACTGTTTTTT
TRBV3-1,.,TRBJ2-5,few,13,CASSLRGSETQYF,TGTGCCAGCAGCCTCAGGGGTAGTGAGACCCAGTACTTC